The present T cell receptor beta chain was sequenced within a study of response to subunit inactivated influenza vaccine. Study-wide points: Few new T cells, the authors suggested, are recruited by each seasonal influenza vaccination.

V shed 2 bases and J 4 bases; nucleotides not matched to a gene: 3. CDR1 and CDR2 from the germline V gene are MGHRA and YSYEKL. The CDR3 sequence is 14 residues long. Using its own MiXCR run on the RT-PCR reads, TCRdb lists one record per CDR3 protein. The data contain some 850,000 distinct CDR3 sequences, under 20% of them singletons. This clonotype was seen only a few times. Its antigen is not identified. The TCR sequence derives from a man in his forties or fifties who received an inactivated influenza vaccine. This chain links TRBV4-1 with TRBJ1-2; 8 bases are a match to TRBD1. The source material was PBMCs from blood, sampled 5 days after vaccination. CDR3 coding DNA: TGCGCCAGCAGCCAACAGGGGGCTGGCTATGGCTACACCTTC. This codes for CASSQQGAGYGYTF.